The sequence of this T cell receptor beta chain was determined in a study of regulatory T cells in long-lasting Graves disease. There are many counts of this clonotype. Its antigen is not identified. Study-wide results and limits: The study found persistent patients shared more public clonotypes (over 2,500) than new patients (just over 950).

The V and J ends lost 3 bases and 5 bases respectively, with 10 bases between them. Germline V gene data show CDR1 as SGHAT and CDR2 as FQNNGV. The CDR3 is 14 residues long. In building TCR beta libraries, iRepertoire HTBI primers were used together with Arm-PCR of CDR3 regions. TCRdb called the multiplex PCR reads again in MiXCR, with one record for every CDR3 protein. Of around 250,000 distinct CDR3 sequences detected, 15% to 20% appear once; the ten largest clones hold about 14%. Time point: newly diagnosed GD, antithyroid drugs for less than 3 months. From RNA extracted from PBMCs, the TCR library was made. From each patient, roughly 9 milliliters of peripheral blood was drawn and collected into an EDTA anticoagulant tube. These data were also reused for a study on T cells in Graves' hyperthyroidism and ophthalmopathy.

The rearrangement links TRBV11-2 to TRBJ2-2; the D gene is possibly TRBD2 (5 bases). The TCR comes from a woman in her 30s with Graves disease. Material: peripheral blood mononuclear cells (PBMCs), obtained at new diagnosis, from a patient treated with antithyroid drugs. The CDR3 sequence: CASSFPRGTGELFF. The DNA of the CDR3 is TGTGCCAGCAGCTTCCCACGGGGTACCGGGGAGCTGTTTTTT.